The rows below give T cell receptor beta chains drawn from one sample of a study of T cell repertoires in cytomegalovirus infection. Each CDR3 protein is one row after TCRdb ran MiXCR on the reads. The profile shows about 310,000 distinct CDR3 sequences, around 25% of them singletons. Their antigen targets remain unknown. Source: cultured PBMCs, taken from culture after CMV antigen stimulation. The receptors stem from a human donor in good health (CMV status not recorded). Some clones in this sample may be carry-over from other donors' samples. The CDR3 runs from the conserved cysteine through the conserved F or W. The D gene is left open where the match is weak. Clone size is given for some rows only: seen once, a few or many times, or a class if the clone is expanded.

TRBV7-3,.,TRBD2,TRBJ2-3,CASSFNRLAGGGTDTQYF,TGTGCCAGCAGCTTTAATCGACTAGCGGGAGGTGGTACAGATACGCAGTATTTT
TRBV6-6,few,.,TRBJ1-2,CASSRQAPTNRTF,TGTGCCAGCAGCCGACAGGCTCCTACAAACCGGACCTTC
TRBV4-3,.,TRBD2,TRBJ2-3,CASSQEIAGDSTDTQYF,TGCGCCAGCAGCCAAGAAATAGCGGGAGATAGCACAGATACGCAGTATTTT
TRBV29-1,few,.,TRBJ2-1,CSVGATAYNEQFF,TGCAGCGTTGGGGCCACTGCCTACAATGAGCAGTTCTTC
TRBV7-6,.,.,TRBJ2-5,CASSLALGRTETQYF,TGTGCCAGCAGCTTAGCGCTCGGCCGCACGGAGACCCAGTACTTC
TRBV7-2,few,TRBD1,TRBJ1-1,CASSSQGQGVTEAFF,TGTGCCAGCAGCTCCCAGGGACAGGGGGTGACTGAAGCTTTCTTT
TRBV12-3/TRBV12-4,many,.,TRBJ2-2,CASSLGLANTGELFF,TGTGCCAGCAGTTTAGGACTAGCGAACACCGGGGAGCTGTTTTTT
TRBV20-1,few,TRBD2,TRBJ2-5,CSASLASGQETQYF,TGCAGTGCTAGCTTGGCTAGCGGACAAGAGACCCAGTACTTC
TRBV7-2,.,.,TRBJ1-6,CASSSRDTNSPLHF,TGTGCCAGCAGCTCCCGGGACACTAATTCACCCCTCCACTTT
TRBV28,.,TRBD1,TRBJ1-2,CASSSPTVRGNGYTF,TGTGCCAGCAGTTCCCCTACCGTCAGGGGGAATGGCTACACCTTC
TRBV7-8,many,.,TRBJ1-4,CASSFSGREKLFF,TGTGCCAGCAGCTTCTCAGGGCGGGAAAAACTGTTTTTT
TRBV7-3,.,.,TRBJ2-5,CASSSSREETQYF,TGTGCCAGCAGCTCGAGCCGGGAAGAGACCCAGTACTTC
TRBV12-3/TRBV12-4,.,TRBD2,TRBJ2-1,CASRWTSGRNEQFF,TGTGCCAGCCGCTGGACTAGCGGGAGAAATGAGCAGTTCTTC
TRBV7-2,many,.,TRBJ1-6,CASSLVSSPLHF,TGTGCCAGCAGCTTAGTTAGTTCACCCCTCCACTTT
TRBV20-1,many,.,TRBJ2-3,CSAVSAGIDTQYF,TGCAGTGCTGTCTCTGCGGGAATAGATACGCAGTATTTT
TRBV7-2,many,TRBD2,TRBJ2-1,CASSSSGTDKWNEQFF,TGTGCCAGCAGCTCTAGCGGGACGGATAAATGGAATGAGCAGTTCTTC
TRBV28,few,.,TRBJ2-3,CASSLYRDGTVSSTDTQYF,TGTGCCAGCAGTTTATACCGGGACGGCACAGTATCTAGCACAGATACGCAGTATTTT
TRBV28,once,TRBD1,TRBJ2-5,CASSLLGQGAGETQYF,TGTGCCAGCAGTTTATTGGGACAGGGGGCAGGGGAGACCCAGTACTTC
TRBV6-2/TRBV6-3,few,TRBD2,TRBJ2-1,CASSLIQGLAANEQFF,TGTGCCAGCAGTCTTATTCAAGGACTAGCGGCTAATGAGCAGTTCTTC
TRBV28,.,TRBD2,TRBJ2-1,CASSFAGARSYNEQFF,TGTGCCAGCAGTTTTGCGGGAGCGCGCTCCTACAATGAGCAGTTCTTC
TRBV7-6,few,TRBD2,TRBJ2-1,CASSPIQAGSSYNEQFF,TGTGCCAGCAGCCCGATTCAAGCGGGGAGCTCCTACAATGAGCAGTTCTTC
TRBV7-9,once,TRBD1,TRBJ1-1,CASSPQRQGRAFF,TGTGCCAGCAGCCCCCAACGACAGGGTAGAGCTTTCTTT
TRBV6-5,.,TRBD1,TRBJ1-5,CASSQQGVGNQPQHF,TGTGCCAGCAGTCAACAGGGGGTAGGCAATCAGCCCCAGCATTTT
TRBV12-3/TRBV12-4,.,TRBD2,TRBJ2-1,CASTSLAVSYNEQFF,TGTGCCAGCACCTCACTAGCGGTCTCCTACAATGAGCAGTTCTTC
TRBV7-2,few,TRBD2,TRBJ2-1,CASSPGLAGGSNEQFF,TGTGCCAGCAGCCCGGGACTAGCGGGAGGTTCCAATGAGCAGTTCTTC
TRBV18,few,TRBD2,TRBJ2-7,CASSPRAGGYEQYF,TGTGCCAGCTCACCGAGGGCGGGAGGGTACGAGCAGTACTTC
TRBV4-1,.,TRBD2,TRBJ2-1,CASTPASGIRGEQFF,TGCGCCAGCACCCCAGCTAGCGGGATAAGGGGTGAGCAGTTCTTC
TRBV12-3/TRBV12-4,.,TRBD2,TRBJ2-3,CASSLAGVAGHTQYF,TGTGCCAGCAGTTTAGCGGGGGTAGCGGGGCATACGCAGTATTTT
TRBV6-6,.,TRBD2,TRBJ2-1,CASIRSLAGVNEQFF,TGTGCCAGCATTCGGTCACTAGCGGGGGTCAATGAGCAGTTCTTC
TRBV20-1,few,.,TRBJ1-5,CSARALSSTESNQPQHF,TGCAGTGCTAGAGCCCTTAGTTCGACAGAGAGCAATCAGCCCCAGCATTTT
TRBV11-2,few,.,TRBJ2-1,CASSQETYNEQFF,TGTGCCAGCAGCCAAGAGACCTACAATGAGCAGTTCTTC
TRBV29-1,.,.,TRBJ2-5,CSAETPGGPSGTQYF,TGCAGCGCTGAGACTCCCGGGGGGCCTTCCGGGACCCAGTACTTC
TRBV6-2/TRBV6-3,.,.,TRBJ2-1,CASSSPSVYNEQFF,TGTGCCAGCAGTTCTCCCTCCGTCTACAATGAGCAGTTCTTC
TRBV29-1,.,.,TRBJ2-1,CSVDSGLPSGEQFF,TGCAGCGTTGACAGCGGCCTCCCATCTGGTGAGCAGTTCTTC
TRBV11-3,many,.,TRBJ1-1,CASSPDRPVKMNTEAFF,TGTGCCAGCAGCCCCGACAGGCCCGTAAAGATGAACACTGAAGCTTTCTTT
TRBV4-1,.,TRBD2,TRBJ2-3,CASSQGASGRRDTQYF,TGCGCCAGCAGCCAAGGGGCTAGCGGGAGACGCGATACGCAGTATTTT
TRBV7-2,many,.,TRBJ2-2,CASSPDPTGELFF,TGTGCCAGCAGCCCCGACCCCACCGGGGAGCTGTTTTTT
TRBV7-9,.,.,TRBJ1-4,CASSFTGMGEKLFF,TGTGCCAGCAGCTTTACAGGGATGGGGGAAAAACTGTTTTTT